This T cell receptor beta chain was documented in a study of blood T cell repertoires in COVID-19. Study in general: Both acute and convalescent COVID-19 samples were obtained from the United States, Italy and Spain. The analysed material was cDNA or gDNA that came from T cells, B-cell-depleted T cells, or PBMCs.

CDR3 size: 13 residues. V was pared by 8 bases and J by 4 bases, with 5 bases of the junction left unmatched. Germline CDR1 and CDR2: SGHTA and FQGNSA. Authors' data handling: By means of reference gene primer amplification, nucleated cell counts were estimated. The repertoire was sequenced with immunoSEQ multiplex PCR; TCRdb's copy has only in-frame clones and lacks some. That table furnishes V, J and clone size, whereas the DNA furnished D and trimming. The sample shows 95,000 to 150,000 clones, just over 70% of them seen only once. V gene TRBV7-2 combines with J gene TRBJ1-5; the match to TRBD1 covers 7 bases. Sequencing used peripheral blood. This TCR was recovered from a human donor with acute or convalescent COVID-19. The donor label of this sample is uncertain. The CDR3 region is CASRTGRNQPQHF. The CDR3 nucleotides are TGTGCCAGCCGGACAGGCCGAAATCAGCCCCAGCATTTT.